These 30 T cell receptor beta chains originate from one sample sequenced in a study of cytomegalovirus exposure and HLA in healthy donors. Amplification used 60 Vbeta primers and 13 Jbeta primers. The repertoire was sequenced with immunoSEQ multiplex PCR; TCRdb's copy has only in-frame clones and lacks some. Of roughly 200,000 clones detected, around 85% appear once; the ten largest clones hold around 2.3%. The specimen sequenced was PBMCs. The receptors were gathered from a woman between 50 and 59 years old in good health and CMV-seronegative.

The chain employs TRBV4-3 and TRBJ2-3, with no clear D. The CDR3 is 14 amino acids. The germline V gene encodes CDR1 LGHNA and CDR2 YSLEER. V lost 1 base to trimming and J lost 7 bases, with 12 bases between them. The CDR3, as DNA: TGCGCCAGCAGCCAAGGCCTCTTAGTAAATACGCAGTATTTT. This sequence encodes CASSQGLLVNTQYF.

Comments on this clone: An end of the junction differs from the germline gene, which may be a read error. This chain joins TRBV6-1 and TRBJ1-5; 9 positions agree with TRBD1. The CDR3 totals 15 residues. CDR1 and CDR2 from the germline V gene are MNHNS and SASEGT. The DNA for the CDR3 is TGTGCCGGCAGTGCGGGGGACAGGGGCAATCAGCCCCAGCATTTT. Translated, it gives CAGSAGDRGNQPQHF.

This chain connects TRBV5-5 to TRBJ2-5; D gene unclear. The CDR3 length is 13 residues. The germline CDR1 and CDR2 sequences are SGHKS and YYEKEE (reference sequence). V was trimmed by 4 bases and J by 7 bases, leaving 14 bases between them. The CDR3 protein is CASSPEPTGTQYF. Here the CDR3 DNA reads TGTGCCAGCAGCCCAGAGCCTACGGGGACCCAGTACTTC.

This CDR3 is CASSPTRGEYNEQFF. CDR3 DNA sequence: TGTGCCAGCTCGCCGACTAGAGGGGAGTACAATGAGCAGTTCTTC. The J gene is TRBJ2-1, the V gene TRBV18; a possible D gene is TRBD2 (6 bases). Deletions cut 6 bases from V and 4 bases from J, with 16 bases between. CDR3 length equals 15 residues. The germline gives CDR1 KGHSH, CDR2 LQKENI.

The rearrangement links TRBV28 to TRBJ1-5; no clear D gene. The germline V gene has CDR1 MDHEN and CDR2 SYDVKM. Trimming removed 2 bases from V and 0 bases from J, with 8 bases in between. The CDR3 sequence is 15 residues long. The DNA for the CDR3 is TGTGCCAGCAGTTTAGGCAGGTTTAGCAATCAGCCCCAGCATTTT. It encodes CASSLGRFSNQPQHF.

The V and J genes are TRBV6-1 and TRBJ2-2; 11 nucleotides agree with TRBD1. This CDR3 spans 14 amino acids. Germline CDR1 MNHNS, CDR2 SASEGT. The V and J ends lost 10 bases and 6 bases, in that order; junction bases with no gene match: 7. CDR3 in amino acids: CAIGDRGIPGELFF. For the CDR3, the DNA is TGTGCCATCGGGGACAGGGGGATCCCCGGGGAGCTGTTTTTT.

The rearrangement links TRBV19 to TRBJ2-3; 7 nucleotides match TRBD2. V was clipped by 3 bases and J by 6 bases; unmatched bases: 6. The CDR3 length is 14 residues. The germline CDR1 and CDR2 sequences are LNHDA and SQIVND (reference sequence). The CDR3 DNA reads TGTGCCAGTAGTATTGGGACTAAAGGGGATACGCAGTATTTT. Translation gives CASSIGTKGDTQYF.

The chain recombines TRBV5-6 with TRBJ1-1; 7 bases are shared with TRBD1. The germline V gene has CDR1 SGHDT and CDR2 YYEEEE. J gave up 4 bases and V 4 bases, and 19 bases lay outside the gene matches. This CDR3 is built from 18 residues. The CDR3 here is CASSREGAGLTLGTEAFF. CDR3 DNA sequence: TGTGCCAGCAGCCGTGAGGGGGCAGGGCTAACCTTGGGCACTGAAGCTTTCTTT.

The chain couples TRBV10-3 to TRBJ2-1, with 7 bases aligning to TRBD2. The CDR3 totals 15 residues. Germline lookup yields CDR1 ENHRY and CDR2 SYGVKD. V shed 6 bases and J 2 bases; nucleotides not matched to a gene: 7. The chain's CDR3 is CAISPGRLPYNEQFF. DNA for the CDR3: TGTGCCATCAGCCCCGGGAGGCTCCCCTACAATGAGCAGTTCTTC.

J is TRBJ2-5 and V is TRBV11-2; 9 bases map to TRBD1. CDR1 and CDR2 (germline): SGHAT, FQNNGV. The CDR3 runs 15 residues. Trimming cost V 5 bases and J 4 bases; bases outside gene matches: 8. CDR3 DNA: TGTGCCAGCAGCGTCGGGACAGGGAGCGTAGAGACCCAGTACTTC. Protein sequence: CASSVGTGSVETQYF. Together with reference TRBV11-2 and TRBJ2-5, the CDR3 gives the full variable domain: EAGVAQSPRYKIIEKRQSVAFWCNPISGHATLYWYQQILGQGPKLLIQFQNNGVVDDSQLPKDRFSAERLKGVDSTLKIQPAKLEDSAVYLCASSVGTGSVETQYFGPGTRLLVL.

This clone was observed a single time. The CDR3 reads CASRSPRGAATEAFF. The CDR3 coding sequence is TGTGCCAGCAGATCTCCCCGGGGGGCTGCGACTGAAGCTTTCTTT. The chain couples TRBV7-9 to TRBJ1-1; weak D call: TRBD1 (6 bases). V lost 6 bases, J lost 5 bases, and 19 bases lay in between. From germline, CDR1 is SEHNR and CDR2 FQNEAQ (reference sequence). The CDR3 extends over 15 amino acids.

This clone was observed once. The chain employs TRBV11-1 and TRBJ2-1, with 8 nucleotides matching TRBD2. J gave up 3 bases and V 5 bases, and 15 bases lay outside the gene matches. Germline assignment: CDR1 SGHAT and CDR2 FQDESV (reference sequence). CDR3 length: 18 residues. The CDR3 nucleotides are TGTGCCAGCAGCCCAGGGACTAGGCCTATTGAGGGCTACAATGAGCAGTTCTTC. It specifies CASSPGTRPIEGYNEQFF.

Of note for this clone: A read error may produce the germline difference seen at one junction end. The chain employs TRBV7-9 and TRBJ2-3; TRBD2 matches 13 bases. Germline assignment: CDR1 SEHNR and CDR2 FQNEAQ (reference sequence). The CDR3 runs 17 residues. CDR3 amino acids: CSSSYGTSGAITDTQYF. In DNA form, the CDR3 reads TGTTCCAGCAGCTATGGGACTAGCGGGGCTATCACAGATACGCAGTATTTT. The whole variable domain, filled in from reference TRBV7-9 and TRBJ2-3, reads DTGVSQNPRHKITKRGQNVTFRCDPISEHNRLYWYRQTLGQGPEFLTYFQNEAQLEKSRLLSDRFSAERPKGSFSTLEIQRTEQGDSAMYLCSSSYGTSGAITDTQYFGPGTRLTVL.

The chain carries TRBV10-2 and TRBJ2-7, with 10 bases that match TRBD1. J was trimmed by 2 bases and V by 2 bases; bases with no gene match: 18. CDR3 length: 20 residues. CDR1 and CDR2 (germline): WSHSY, SAAADI. The CDR3 nucleotides read TGCGCCAGCAGTGAGAGAGGCTGGGTGGGACAGGGGATAATAGCCTACGAGCAGTACTTC. As protein: CASSERGWVGQGIIAYEQYF.

The rearrangement joins TRBV6-1 to TRBJ2-1, with 10 bases identical to TRBD2. The CDR3 is 14 amino acids. The V and J ends lost 6 bases and 4 bases, in that order; junction bases with no gene match: 3. Germline V lookup: CDR1 MNHNS, CDR2 SASEGT. DNA of the CDR3: TGTGCCAGCAGCCCTAGCGGGAGATACAATGAGCAGTTCTTC. Protein: CASSPSGRYNEQFF.

The chain is built from TRBV9 and TRBJ2-5, with D tentatively TRBD2 (5 bases). CDR3 length equals 15 residues. Trimming pared 2 bases from V and 1 base from J, leaving 12 bases between. CDR1 and CDR2 from the germline V gene are SGDLS and YYNGEE. The CDR3 region has the DNA TGTGCCAGCAGCGTCGGAGGCCACGGCCAAGAGACCCAGTACTTC. It is translated as CASSVGGHGQETQYF. Full variable domain (rest looked up from reference TRBV9 and TRBJ2-5): DSGVTQTPKHLITATGQRVTLRCSPRSGDLSVYWYQQSLDQGLQFLIQYYNGEERAKGNILERFSAQQFPDLHSELNLSSLELGDSALYFCASSVGGHGQETQYFGPGTRLLVL.

The V call is TRBV4-1, the J call TRBJ2-1, with a tentative D call TRBD2 (6 bases). CDR1 is MGHRA, CDR2 YSYEKL, per germline. Trimming shortened V by 4 bases and J by 9 bases, and 19 bases separated the two germline ends. The CDR3 is 15 residues long. In DNA, the CDR3 is TGCGCCAGCAGCCCCTCCGACTCCCCCGGGGGTGAGCAGTTCTTC. Translated: CASSPSDSPGGEQFF.

Worth noting for this clone: The sample contains more than one DNA sequence encoding this CDR3. The V call is TRBV29-1, the J call TRBJ1-1; D may be TRBD1 (6 bases). The CDR3 is made up of 12 amino acids. Germline CDR1 reads SQVTM; CDR2 reads ANQGSEA. V lost 1 base and J lost 4, with 7 bases in between. DNA of the CDR3: TGCAGCGTTGAAGGAGGGGGCACTGAAGCTTTCTTT. Its protein is CSVEGGGTEAFF. Full variable domain (remainder filled in from reference TRBV29-1 and TRBJ1-1): SAVISQKPSRDICQRGTSLTIQCQVDSQVTMMFWYRQQPGQSLTLIATANQGSEATYESGFVIDKFPISRPNLTFSTLTVSNMSPEDSSIYLCSVEGGGTEAFFGQGTRLTVV.

The V call is TRBV29-1, the J call TRBJ2-7; TRBD2 aligns across 13 bases. In germline, CDR1 is SQVTM, CDR2 ANQGSEA. The CDR3 totals 16 residues. Trimming took 5 bases from V and 0 from J; bases not matched to a gene: 7. This chain's CDR3 is CSVRRTSGGSSYEQYF. Written as DNA, the CDR3 is TGCAGCGTTCGGCGGACTAGCGGGGGTAGCTCCTACGAGCAGTACTTC.

V is TRBV28 and J is TRBJ1-3; TRBD1 is a possible D gene (6 bases). The CDR3 covers 15 residues. V was clipped by 5 bases and J by 0 bases, with 11 bases between them. The germline CDR1 and CDR2 sequences are MDHEN and SYDVKM. This CDR3 reads CASSVGQLSGNTIYF. In nucleotides, the CDR3 is TGTGCCAGCAGTGTCGGACAGCTCTCTGGAAACACCATATATTTT. Full variable domain (remainder filled in from reference TRBV28 and TRBJ1-3): DVKVTQSSRYLVKRTGEKVFLECVQDMDHENMFWYRQDPGLGLRLIYFSYDVKMKEKGDIPEGYSVSREKKERFSLILESASTNQTSMYLCASSVGQLSGNTIYFGEGSWLTVV.

The genes are TRBV27 and TRBJ1-5, with D possibly matching TRBD1 (5 bases). Trimming shortened V by 7 bases and J by 4 bases, and 14 bases separated the two germline ends. Germline CDR1 and CDR2: MNHEY and SMNVEV (reference sequence). The CDR3 is 14 residues long. The CDR3, as DNA: TGTGCCAGCATGCCCGTAGGGGCAAATCAGCCCCAGCATTTT. The encoded protein is CASMPVGANQPQHF.

V and J are TRBV5-6 and TRBJ2-7, with D possibly matching TRBD1 (6 bases). CDR3 length: 14 amino acids. V was pared by 1 base and J by 6 bases, with 14 bases between. The germline gives CDR1 SGHDT, CDR2 YYEEEE. CDR3 region: CASSLLQGLSEQYF. CDR3 bases: TGTGCCAGCAGCTTGTTACAGGGCCTTTCCGAGCAGTACTTC.

This sequence joins TRBV27 and TRBJ1-2; 11 positions match TRBD1. Trimming cost V 5 bases and J 5 bases; bases outside gene matches: 4. The CDR3 is 14 residues long. Germline V gene data show CDR1 as MNHEY and CDR2 as SMNVEV (reference sequence). The DNA of the CDR3 is TGTGCCAGCAGTCCCTGGGACAGGGGGTATGGCTACACCTTC. Its protein is CASSPWDRGYGYTF.

This chain links TRBV5-6 with TRBJ1-2, with D tentatively TRBD1 (5 bases). Trimming removed 3 bases at V and 1 base at J, with 10 bases between. This CDR3 comprises 14 residues. Germline V gives CDR1 SGHDT, CDR2 YYEEEE. The CDR3 sequence is CASSSLGGNYGYTF. CDR3 DNA sequence: TGTGCCAGCAGCTCCCTGGGGGGTAACTATGGCTACACCTTC.

The gene calls are TRBV5-1 and TRBJ2-1; 10 nucleotides line up with TRBD2. The J segment lost 9 bases and the V segment lost 0 bases, leaving 12 bases of the junction unmatched. Germline V gives CDR1 SGHRS, CDR2 YFSETQ. CDR3 length: 17 residues. In nucleotides, the CDR3 is TGCGCCAGCAGCTTGGCGGGAGCGGGAGGGCCTTGGGGTGAGCAGTTCTTC. Its protein is CASSLAGAGGPWGEQFF.

The CDR3 sequence: CASSPHPGPETQYF. CDR3 nucleotides: TGTGCCAGCAGTCCTCACCCAGGGCCGGAGACCCAGTACTTC. The V gene is TRBV28, the J gene TRBJ2-5; the D gene is possibly TRBD1 (5 bases). V was cut by 5 bases and J by 5 bases, with 15 bases left in between. This CDR3 has 14 residues. Germline V gene lookup returns CDR1 MDHEN and CDR2 SYDVKM.

The chain carries TRBV7-3 and TRBJ2-3, with a weak D call TRBD2 (6 bases). The V end lost 0 bases, the J end lost 3 bases, and 13 bases lay between the germline ends. Per the germline V gene, CDR1 is SGHTA and CDR2 is FQGTGA. CDR3 size: 16 residues. DNA for the CDR3: TGTGCCAGCAGCTTAACCGGGGGAGGCGCGACAGATACGCAGTATTTT. It codes for CASSLTGGGATDTQYF.

The chain recombines TRBV6-6 with TRBJ2-3; no clear D. CDR3 length equals 12 residues. Trimming took 7 bases from V and 2 from J, leaving 7 bases between them. Germline V lookup: CDR1 MNHNY, CDR2 SVGAGI (reference sequence). Here the CDR3 reads CASTPNTDTQYF. The CDR3 nucleotides read TGTGCCAGCACCCCTAACACAGATACGCAGTATTTT.

This clone was counted only a few times. The chain uses TRBV9 and TRBJ2-7; 8 bases are shared with TRBD2. V was pared by 0 bases and J by 7 bases, with 9 bases of the junction left unmatched. The germline CDR1 and CDR2 sequences are SGDLS and YYNGEE. The CDR3 covers 15 residues. CDR3 sequence reads: CASSVGPAGVGEQYF. The CDR3 nucleotides are TGTGCCAGCAGCGTAGGGCCAGCGGGAGTTGGGGAGCAGTACTTC.

The V gene is TRBV19, the J gene TRBJ1-5; 10 positions match TRBD1. Trimming at V came to 6 bases and at J to 1 base, leaving 3 bases not matched to a gene. CDR3 length: 15 residues. Germline V gene data show CDR1 as LNHDA and CDR2 as SQIVND (reference sequence). Written as DNA, the CDR3 is TGTGCCAGTAGCACGGACAGGGGGAGCAATCAGCCCCAGCATTTT. Its translation: CASSTDRGSNQPQHF.